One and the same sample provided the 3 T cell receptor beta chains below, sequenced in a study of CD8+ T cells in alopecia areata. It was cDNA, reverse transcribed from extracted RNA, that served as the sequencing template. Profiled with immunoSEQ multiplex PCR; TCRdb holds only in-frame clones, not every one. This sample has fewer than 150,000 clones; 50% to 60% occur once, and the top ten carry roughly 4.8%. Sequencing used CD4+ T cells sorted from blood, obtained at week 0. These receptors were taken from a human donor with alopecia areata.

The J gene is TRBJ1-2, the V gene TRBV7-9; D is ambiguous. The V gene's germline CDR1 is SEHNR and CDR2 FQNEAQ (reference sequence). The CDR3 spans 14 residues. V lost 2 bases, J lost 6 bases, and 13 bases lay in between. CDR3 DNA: TGTGCCAGCAGCTTATTTACGACGGCAGATGGCTACACCTTC. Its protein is CASSLFTTADGYTF.

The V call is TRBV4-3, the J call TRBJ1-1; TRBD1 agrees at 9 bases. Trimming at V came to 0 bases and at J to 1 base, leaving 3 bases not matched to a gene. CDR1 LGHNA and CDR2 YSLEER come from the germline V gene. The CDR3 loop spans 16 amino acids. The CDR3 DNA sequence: TGCGCCAGCAGCCAAGACGCGACAGGGGGGAACACTGAAGCTTTCTTT. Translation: CASSQDATGGNTEAFF.

CDR3 protein: CASSEVSVEQYF. The CDR3 region has the DNA TGTGCCAGCAGTGAAGTGAGCGTCGAGCAGTACTTC. This chain uses TRBV2 with TRBJ2-7; D is ambiguous. The CDR3 contains 12 residues. Trimming took 1 base from V and 6 from J, leaving 7 bases between them. From germline, CDR1 is SNHLY and CDR2 FYNNEI.